These 16 T cell receptor beta chains were sequenced from one sample in a study of shared clonotypes between healthy human individuals. Produced via immunoSEQ multiplex PCR; TCRdb's table is partial and in-frame only. The data contain more than 1.2 million clones, just under 99% of them seen just once; the ten biggest clones take up around 0.33%. The sequencing sample was made of naive CD4+ T cells sorted from blood. Stated subset: CD45RA+ positively selected. The receptors here all came from a man under 40 in good health.

This clone showed up just once. The gene calls are TRBV2 and TRBJ2-2, with no clear D. Germline CDR1 and CDR2: SNHLY and FYNNEI. V was pared by 4 bases and J by 2 bases, with 17 bases between. CDR3 length equals 17 residues. In DNA form, the CDR3 reads TGTGCCAGCAGTGCACTCTCTTCGCCCTTTAACACCGGGGAGCTGTTTTTT. It encodes CASSALSSPFNTGELFF.

This clone was recorded only once. V is TRBV21-1 and J is TRBJ1-2. TRBV21-1 is an annotated pseudogene. This CDR3 is built from 15 residues. DNA for the CDR3: TGTGCCAGCACCTCAAGAGGGGGGGCTGGCTATGGCTACACCTTC. Protein: CASTSRGGAGYGYTF.

J is TRBJ1-2 and V is TRBV19; a weak D match, TRBD1 (5 bases). V lost 3 bases and J 8 bases, leaving 10 bases between the germline ends. CDR3 length equals 12 residues. CDR1 and CDR2 from the germline V gene are LNHDA and SQIVND (reference sequence). The CDR3 here is CASSIGAVGYTF. CDR3 DNA sequence: TGTGCCAGTAGTATTGGGGCTGTGGGCTACACCTTC.

This clone has only one observation. The chain links TRBV6-1 to TRBJ2-5; D is perhaps TRBD2 (7 bases). Germline V gene sequence: CDR1 MNHNS, CDR2 SASEGT. The length of the CDR3 is 16 residues. Trimming shortened V by 2 bases and J by 5 bases, and 18 bases separated the two germline ends. DNA of the CDR3: TGTGCCAGCAGTGAATTGGGGGGGCGTCGGCGGGAGACCCAGTACTTC. Translated: CASSELGGRRRETQYF.

V is TRBV20-1 and J is TRBJ2-7, with D possibly matching TRBD2 (5 bases). Trimming removed 5 bases from V and 5 bases from J, with 10 bases in between. From germline, CDR1 is DFQATT and CDR2 SNEGSKA (reference sequence). The CDR3 sequence is 11 residues long. For the CDR3, the DNA is TGCAGTGCTGGGGAGCTCCACGAGCAGTACTTC. Its translation: CSAGELHEQYF.

The rearrangement joins TRBV27 to TRBJ1-1; perhaps TRBD1 as D (5 bases). V shed 3 bases and J shed 0 bases, with 8 bases lying between them. In germline, CDR1 is MNHEY, CDR2 SMNVEV (reference sequence). The CDR3 loop spans 14 amino acids. The CDR3 spells CASSLEGMNTEAFF. CDR3 bases: TGTGCCAGCAGTTTGGAGGGGATGAACACTGAAGCTTTCTTT.

The chain carries TRBV5-6 and TRBJ1-4; D might be TRBD1 (5 bases). Trimming cost V 0 bases and J 7 bases, with 10 bases left between them. The CDR3 has 14 residues. Germline assignment: CDR1 SGHDT and CDR2 YYEEEE. Here the CDR3 reads CASSLGGLSEKLFF. DNA for the CDR3: TGTGCCAGCAGCTTGGGGGGCCTAAGTGAAAAACTGTTTTTT.

The chain has TRBV9 and TRBJ2-1, with 8 bases lining up with TRBD1. Per germline, CDR1 SGDLS and CDR2 YYNGEE. After removal of 0 bases from V and 1 base from J, the junction contained 6 bases not matched to a gene. The CDR3 runs to 17 residues. The chain's CDR3 is CASSVAGTGGSYNEQFF. In DNA form, the CDR3 reads TGTGCCAGCAGCGTAGCCGGGACAGGAGGGTCCTACAATGAGCAGTTCTTC.

The J gene is TRBJ2-3, the V gene TRBV29-1; D remains unclear. The CDR3 sequence is 11 residues long. CDR1 is SQVTM, CDR2 ANQGSEA, per germline. V shed 7 bases and J shed 0 bases, with 5 bases lying between them. Here the CDR3 reads CSATSTDTQYF. CDR3 DNA sequence: TGCAGCGCGACTAGCACAGATACGCAGTATTTT.

The chain couples TRBV19 to TRBJ2-5; D unclear. The CDR3 contains 13 residues. V was cut by 0 bases and J by 5 bases, with 7 bases left in between. Germline V gene sequence: CDR1 LNHDA, CDR2 SQIVND (reference sequence). The CDR3 here is CASSIEGLETQYF. The CDR3 coding sequence is TGTGCCAGTAGTATAGAGGGTTTGGAGACCCAGTACTTC. Full variable domain (remainder filled in from reference TRBV19 and TRBJ2-5): DGGITQSPKYLFRKEGQNVTLSCEQNLNHDAMYWYRQDPGQGLRLIYYSQIVNDFQKGDIAEGYSVSREKKESFPLTVTSAQKNPTAFYLCASSIEGLETQYFGPGTRLLVL.

The chain recombines TRBV27 with TRBJ1-5; perhaps TRBD1 as D (5 bases). This CDR3 contains 15 residues. Looked up from germline, CDR1 is MNHEY and CDR2 is SMNVEV (reference sequence). V lost 3 bases and J lost 8, with 17 bases in between. The CDR3: CASSFLGGEEEPQHF. The CDR3 DNA sequence: TGTGCCAGCAGTTTTTTGGGGGGGGAGGAGGAGCCCCAGCATTTT.

J is TRBJ1-1 and V is TRBV14; the D is unclear. CDR3 size: 12 residues. From germline, CDR1 is SGHDN and CDR2 FVKESK. Trimming shortened V by 4 bases and J by 7 bases, and 10 bases separated the two germline ends. This chain's CDR3 is CASSPSNYEAFF. The CDR3 nucleotides are TGTGCCAGCAGCCCCAGTAACTATGAAGCTTTCTTT.

This chain links TRBV7-2 with TRBJ2-7; tentatively, D is TRBD1 (6 bases). This CDR3 is 19 amino acids long. Germline lookup yields CDR1 SGHTA and CDR2 FQGNSA. Trimming took off 4 bases at V and 0 bases at J, with 25 bases between the two ends. CDR3 sequence (DNA): TGTGCCAGCAGCTCAACAGGGTTGCAGGTACCCCTCATCTCCTACGAGCAGTACTTC. It yields the protein CASSSTGLQVPLISYEQYF.

On this clone itself: The sample holds other DNA sequences that translate to the same CDR3. CDR3 in amino acids: CASSLDRLSYEQYF. The CDR3 bases are TGTGCCAGCAGCTTAGACAGACTCTCCTACGAGCAGTACTTC. V and J are TRBV5-6 and TRBJ2-7, with D tentatively TRBD1 (5 bases). V shed 2 bases and J shed 0 bases, with 9 bases lying between them. Germline V gene data show CDR1 as SGHDT and CDR2 as YYEEEE. This CDR3 is built from 14 residues. Complete variable domain (other parts from reference TRBV5-6 and TRBJ2-7): DAGVTQSPTHLIKTRGQQVTLRCSPKSGHDTVSWYQQALGQGPQFIFQYYEEEERQRGNFPDRFSGHQFPNYSSELNVNALLLGDSALYLCASSLDRLSYEQYFGPGTRLTVT.

This clone came up once. The V and J genes are TRBV5-1 and TRBJ2-5; tentatively, D is TRBD2 (7 bases). CDR1 and CDR2 from the germline V gene are SGHRS and YFSETQ. V was cut by 7 bases and J by 5 bases, with 21 bases left in between. This CDR3 spans 15 amino acids. CDR3 residues: CASYRGAGVKETQYF. For the CDR3, the DNA is TGCGCCAGCTACCGGGGGGCGGGAGTAAAGGAGACCCAGTACTTC.

The V and J genes are TRBV28 and TRBJ2-5; 7 positions agree with TRBD1. This CDR3 spans 13 amino acids. Germline V gene lookup returns CDR1 MDHEN and CDR2 SYDVKM. With V trimmed by 5 bases and J by 5 bases, 5 bases remained unmatched. The CDR3 DNA reads TGTGCCAGCAGTCACAGGGGCAGGGAGACCCAGTACTTC. Protein product: CASSHRGRETQYF.